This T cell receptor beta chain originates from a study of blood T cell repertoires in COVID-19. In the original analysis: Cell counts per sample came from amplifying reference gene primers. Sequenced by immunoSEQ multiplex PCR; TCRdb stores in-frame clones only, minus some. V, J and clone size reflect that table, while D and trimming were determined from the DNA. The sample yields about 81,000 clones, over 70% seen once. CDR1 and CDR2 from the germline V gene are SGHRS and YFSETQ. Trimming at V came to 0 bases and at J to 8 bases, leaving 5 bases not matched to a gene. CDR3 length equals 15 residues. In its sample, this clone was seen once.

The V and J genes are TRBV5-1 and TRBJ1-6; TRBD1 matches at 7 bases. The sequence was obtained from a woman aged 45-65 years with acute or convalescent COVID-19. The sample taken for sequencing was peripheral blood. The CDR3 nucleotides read TGCGCCAGCAGCTTGGAGGGCAGGGGGGATTCACCCCTCCACTTT. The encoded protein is CASSLEGRGDSPLHF.